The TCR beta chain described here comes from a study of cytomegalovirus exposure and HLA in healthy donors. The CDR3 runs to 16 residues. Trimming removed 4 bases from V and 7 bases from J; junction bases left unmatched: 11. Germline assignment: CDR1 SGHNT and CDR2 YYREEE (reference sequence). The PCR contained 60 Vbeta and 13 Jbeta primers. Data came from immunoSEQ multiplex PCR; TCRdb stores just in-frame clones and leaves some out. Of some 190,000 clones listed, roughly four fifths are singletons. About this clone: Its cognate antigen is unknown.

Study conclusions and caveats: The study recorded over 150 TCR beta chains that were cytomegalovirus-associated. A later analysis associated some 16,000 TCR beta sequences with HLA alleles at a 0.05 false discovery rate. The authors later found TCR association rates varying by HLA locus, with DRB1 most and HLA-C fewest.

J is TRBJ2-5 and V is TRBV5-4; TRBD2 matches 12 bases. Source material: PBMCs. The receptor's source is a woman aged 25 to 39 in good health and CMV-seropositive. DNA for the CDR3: TGTGCCAGCAGCCAACCGACTAGCGGGAGTAGGGGGACCCAGTACTTC. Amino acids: CASSQPTSGSRGTQYF.